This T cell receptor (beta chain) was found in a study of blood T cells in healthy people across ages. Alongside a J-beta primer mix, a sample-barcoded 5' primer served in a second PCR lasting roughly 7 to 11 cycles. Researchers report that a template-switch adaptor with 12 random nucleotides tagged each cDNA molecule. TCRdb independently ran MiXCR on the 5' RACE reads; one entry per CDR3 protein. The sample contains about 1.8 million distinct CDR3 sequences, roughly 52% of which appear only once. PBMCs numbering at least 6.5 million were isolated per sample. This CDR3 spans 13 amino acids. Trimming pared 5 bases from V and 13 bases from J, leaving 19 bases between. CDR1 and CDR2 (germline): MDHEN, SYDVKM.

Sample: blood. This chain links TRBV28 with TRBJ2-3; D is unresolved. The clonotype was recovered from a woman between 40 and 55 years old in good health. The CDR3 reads CASSTLPRGVEYF. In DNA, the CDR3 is TGTGCCAGCAGTACCCTGCCCCGTGGAGTAGAGTATTTT.